The 13 T cell receptor beta chains below come from one sample, sequenced in a study of cytomegalovirus exposure and HLA in healthy donors. Amplification used 60 Vbeta primers and 13 Jbeta primers. Clones were read by immunoSEQ multiplex PCR, and TCRdb kept only the in-frame ones, dropping some. The profile shows nearly 100,000 clones, 65% to 85% of them singletons. Sequencing was performed on PBMCs. The source is a woman aged 60-75 years in good health and CMV-seropositive.

Concerning this clone itself: The sample has other DNA sequences that encode this CDR3 too. V usage is TRBV10-2 and J usage is TRBJ1-3; 9 bases align to TRBD1. Losses at the gene ends were 6 bases for V and 4 bases for J; bases not matched to a gene: 4. The germline CDR1 and CDR2 sequences are WSHSY and SAAADI. The length of the CDR3 is 14 residues. CDR3 DNA sequence: TGCGCCAGCAGAGGGACAGGGCGAGGAAACACCATATATTTT. Amino acid sequence: CASRGTGRGNTIYF.

The rearrangement links TRBV28 to TRBJ1-1; 10 bases align to TRBD1. The germline V gene encodes CDR1 MDHEN and CDR2 SYDVKM. The V gene end was trimmed by 1 base and the J gene end by 5 bases; junction bases not matched to a gene: 7. CDR3 length: 16 residues. The chain's CDR3 is CASSLSQTGGRTEAFF. The CDR3 nucleotides are TGTGCCAGCAGTTTATCCCAGACAGGGGGCCGGACTGAAGCTTTCTTT.

The chain carries TRBV6-1 and TRBJ2-7; no firm D call. The CDR3 is made up of 12 amino acids. CDR1 and CDR2 (germline): MNHNS, SASEGT. V lost 5 bases and J 2 bases, leaving 7 bases between the germline ends. Written as DNA, the CDR3 is TGTGCCAGCAGTCACTCTACCTACGAGCAGTACTTC. It codes for CASSHSTYEQYF.

The chain combines TRBV6-6 with TRBJ1-2; D unresolved. Germline V gene sequence: CDR1 MNHNY, CDR2 SVGAGI (reference sequence). The germline V and J ends were trimmed by 6 bases and 8 bases, with 7 bases remaining between them. This CDR3 spans 10 amino acids. Here the CDR3 DNA reads TGTGCCAGCAGGATGAGCGGCTACACCTTC. Translation: CASRMSGYTF.

The gene calls are TRBV28 and TRBJ2-5, with 9 bases fitting TRBD1. V was clipped by 5 bases and J by 3 bases; unmatched bases: 7. Germline V gene sequence: CDR1 MDHEN, CDR2 SYDVKM. CDR3 length equals 15 residues. Here the CDR3 DNA reads TGTGCCAGCAGTCCCATGGGACAGGGAGAAGAGACCCAGTACTTC. Translating it yields CASSPMGQGEETQYF.

The chain couples TRBV19 to TRBJ2-2, with D possibly being TRBD2 (6 bases). This CDR3 spans 13 amino acids. V was trimmed by 8 bases and J by 3 bases, leaving 10 bases between them. Germline V lookup: CDR1 LNHDA, CDR2 SQIVND (reference sequence). The CDR3: CASGDFYTGELFF. The CDR3 region has the DNA TGTGCCAGTGGGGACTTCTACACCGGGGAGCTGTTTTTT.

This clone has only a few counts. This chain uses TRBV5-6 with TRBJ2-3; 9 bases line up with TRBD1. J was trimmed by 3 bases and V by 3 bases; bases with no gene match: 8. This CDR3 spans 16 amino acids. The germline CDR1 and CDR2 sequences are SGHDT and YYEEEE. The DNA of the CDR3 is TGTGCCAGCAGCTGGGGACAGGGCCGACGGACAGATACGCAGTATTTT. This sequence encodes CASSWGQGRRTDTQYF.

A few counts support this clone. J is TRBJ2-1 and V is TRBV6-5; D might be TRBD2 (6 bases). CDR1 is MNHEY, CDR2 SVGAGI, per germline. The CDR3 consists of 15 residues. Deletions cut 10 bases from V and 6 bases from J, with 22 bases between. The CDR3 coding sequence is TGTGCCAATCCCCCCGAGGGAGGATTTCCCAATGAGCAGTTCTTC. Translation gives CANPPEGGFPNEQFF.

This clone was recorded only once. The sample has other DNA sequences that encode this CDR3 too. This rearrangement joins TRBV15 to TRBJ2-7; D not certain. Germline values: CDR1 LNHNV, CDR2 YYDKDF (reference sequence). The CDR3 runs 12 residues. The V end was cut by 0 bases, the J end by 4 bases, with 4 bases between. In DNA form, the CDR3 reads TGTGCCACCAGCAGAGATCTGTACGAGCAGTACTTC. Translated, it gives CATSRDLYEQYF.

V gene TRBV10-3 combines with J gene TRBJ2-6; TRBD1 matches 8 bases. The CDR3 is 14 residues long. V gave up 10 bases and J gave up 2 bases; unmatched junction bases: 4. Germline CDR1 ENHRY, CDR2 SYGVKD. The CDR3 region is CAKDRVPGANVLTF. CDR3 sequence (DNA): TGTGCCAAGGACAGGGTTCCTGGGGCCAACGTCCTGACTTTC.

This chain connects TRBV28 to TRBJ2-2, with D hard to call. The V end lost 6 bases, the J end lost 5 bases, and 10 bases lay between the germline ends. The CDR3 is made up of 13 amino acids. The V gene's germline CDR1 is MDHEN and CDR2 SYDVKM. The DNA of the CDR3 is TGTGCCAGCAGCCCCATCGGGACCGGGGAGCTGTTTTTT. This gives the protein CASSPIGTGELFF.

The chain has TRBV7-9 and TRBJ1-1, with D perhaps matching TRBD1 (5 bases). This CDR3 spans 12 amino acids. Germline values: CDR1 SEHNR, CDR2 FQNEAQ (reference sequence). Trimming pared 8 bases from V and 5 bases from J, leaving 12 bases between. This CDR3 reads CASGTGQTEAFF. CDR3 DNA sequence: TGTGCCAGCGGAACAGGCCAAACTGAAGCTTTCTTT.

V gene TRBV19 combines with J gene TRBJ2-5, with TRBD2 matching 9 bases. Unmatched junction bases numbered 6, after V lost 5 bases and J lost 5 bases. CDR1 is LNHDA, CDR2 SQIVND, per germline (reference sequence). The CDR3 is 14 amino acids. CDR3 region: CASSGTSRWETQYF. The CDR3 DNA reads TGTGCCAGTAGTGGGACTAGCCGCTGGGAGACCCAGTACTTC.